The rows below give T cell receptor beta chains drawn from one sample of a study of T cell responses to AZD1222 COVID-19 vaccine. Only in-frame clones appear in the TCRdb table, and some are missing; sequencing was by immunoSEQ multiplex PCR. The table shows about 100,000 clones, with roughly nine tenths occurring only once. The sample was peripheral blood, taken on day 0 of AZD1222 vaccination. These receptors all stem from an adult in good health. Both conserved end residues are part of each CDR3. The D gene is left open where the match is weak. Some rows mark clone size as missing; the rest say once, few, many or name a class of expanded clone.

TRBV24-1	TRBD1	TRBJ2-3	NA	CATGHRGNADTQYF
TRBV18	NA	TRBJ2-7	few	CASSPRGVSYEQYF
TRBV19	NA	TRBJ1-5	NA	CASSIGAYSNQPQHF
TRBV5-1	NA	TRBJ2-1	NA	CASSLGQPSNEQFF
TRBV28	TRBD1	TRBJ1-4	NA	CASSPQGGVEKLFF
TRBV10-1	NA	TRBJ1-4	NA	CASSRGQVNEKLFF
TRBV6-5	NA	TRBJ1-1	NA	CASSYAGLGNTEAFF
TRBV30	NA	TRBJ1-1	NA	CAWSKGRVSNTEAFF
TRBV28	TRBD1	TRBJ1-1	NA	CASSNDREVAEAFF
TRBV6-5	TRBD2	TRBJ2-1	once	CASQSGGAYNEQFF
TRBV9	NA	TRBJ1-1	NA	CASSEEDSTEAFF
TRBV7-2	TRBD1	TRBJ2-1	NA	CASNSWDRLYNEQFF
TRBV10-3	TRBD1	TRBJ2-4	NA	CATGTGGNIQYF
TRBV3-1/TRBV3-2	NA	TRBJ2-5	NA	CASSHQETQYF
TRBV28	NA	TRBJ2-7	NA	CATGTPSTREQYF
TRBV28	NA	TRBJ1-1	NA	CAVRGNTEAFF
TRBV2	TRBD1	TRBJ1-2	NA	CARGTGKSRYGYTF
TRBV3-1/TRBV3-2	NA	TRBJ2-7	NA	CASSPMGPSSSYEQYF
TRBV7-8	NA	TRBJ2-1	NA	CASSSGTPLSYNEQFF
TRBV4-2	NA	TRBJ1-3	NA	CASSQTISAGNTIYF
TRBV19	NA	TRBJ1-5	NA	CAVGQPQHF
TRBV5-1	TRBD1	TRBJ1-6	NA	CASSLSGGAYSPLHF
TRBV6-5	TRBD1	TRBJ2-7	NA	CASSNGQETSYEQYF
TRBV16	NA	TRBJ2-2	NA	CASSQYRASGELFF
TRBV27	TRBD1	TRBJ1-2	NA	CASSFLPQQGNGYTF
TRBV2	TRBD1	TRBJ1-2	NA	CASSEGRTGADGYTF
TRBV19	NA	TRBJ1-4	NA	CASSIRDPTNEKLFF
TRBV20-1	NA	TRBJ1-2	NA	CSAGWDYGYTF
TRBV16	NA	TRBJ1-5	NA	CASTPTGAGSNQPQHF
TRBV11-2	NA	TRBJ2-2	NA	CASSLSHGHTGELFF
TRBV5-1	NA	TRBJ2-7	NA	CASSLVGYEQYF
TRBV28	TRBD1	TRBJ1-5	NA	CASSSTGTGQPQHF
TRBV10-1	NA	TRBJ1-5	once	CASSESLYSNQPQHF
TRBV7-3	TRBD1	TRBJ2-7	NA	CASSPGGSYEQYF
TRBV25-1	TRBD1	TRBJ1-6	NA	CASRDRGSPLHF
TRBV7-9	TRBD2	TRBJ2-1	NA	CASSTGTSHNEQFF
TRBV27	NA	TRBJ1-1	NA	CASTPSGRGGTEAFF
TRBV7-9	NA	TRBJ1-2	NA	CASSWTRGQGGGYTF
TRBV15	TRBD1	TRBJ1-4	NA	CATSSRPGQGRDEKLFF